The present TCR beta chain was sequenced within a study of shared clonotypes between healthy human individuals. Study details: Researchers assigned three CD4 naive, three CD4 memory, two CD8 naive and one CD8 memory plate to each donor. Overall study results and limits: Donors were few, which limited the genetic and exposure-history diversity represented. The authors sampled blood alone, and tissue repertoires likely differ. Naive subsets tended to show greater estimated richness than memory subsets.

Generated by immunoSEQ multiplex PCR, the TCRdb table keeps only in-frame clones and is missing some. The data contain approximately 530,000 clones, around 95% of them singletons. Points on this clone: The antigen is not known.

Sequencing was done on a sample of naive CD4+ T cells sorted from blood. Noted subset: CD45RA+ positively selected. The sequence came from a woman in her thirties in good health.

CDR3 region: CASRLAPSRPGTSREQYF. In DNA form, the CDR3 reads TGTGCAAGTCGCTTGGCGCCAAGTCGGCCCGGGACTAGTCGCGAGCAGTACTTC. V is TRBV12-2 and J is TRBJ2-7; no DNA check was done on the table's D call, TRBD2. TRBV12-2 is assigned pseudogene status. The CDR3 length is 18 residues.